This TCR beta chain was observed in a study of response to subunit inactivated influenza vaccine. TCRdb re-called the RT-PCR reads with MiXCR, one entry per CDR3 protein. Of around 540,000 distinct CDR3 sequences listed, about 10% were seen once; the top ten hold roughly a tenth. Trimming removed 5 bases from V and 8 bases from J, with 10 bases in between. In germline, CDR1 is SGHVS, CDR2 FQNEAQ. This CDR3 has 13 residues. The sequence was collected from a man between 45 and 60 years old who received an inactivated influenza vaccine. The chain employs TRBV7-8 and TRBJ1-6; D is uncertain. Sequencing was performed on PBMCs from blood, taken on the day of vaccination. CDR3 residues: CASSPPQHSPLHF. As DNA, the CDR3 is TGTGCCAGCAGCCCCCCGCAGCATTCACCCCTCCACTTT.